This T cell receptor beta chain was recorded in a study of shared clonotypes between healthy human individuals (dated by TCRdb to the early 2020s). Broadly, across the study: The cohort included three men and a couple of women between 18 and 49 years of age. Blood TCR repertoires of a handful of healthy adults were deeply sequenced to estimate repertoire size and the extent of clonotype sharing between individuals. Leukapheresis yielded between about 0.85 and 9 billion PBMCs per donor. For each donor, three plates each were used for CD4 naive and CD4 memory, two plates were used for CD8 naive, and one plate was used for CD8 memory. To increase sequencing depth and limit assay-specific biases, different laboratories used diverse techniques to prepare libraries and sequence TCR repertoires. Paper-wide results and their limitations: Because the study included a small number of donors, the genetic and exposure-history diversity represented was limited. Compared with non-shared clonotypes, clonotypes shared by all four sorted-subset donors had higher generation probabilities. Naive subsets generally had larger estimated clonotype richness than memory subsets did. Pairwise subsampling led to the expectation that sequencing depth would affect the degree of clonotype sharing among donors. Sampling was restricted to blood, and TCR repertoires in tissue are likely to differ from TCR repertoires in blood. About 4.5% of naive CD4, 3.5% of naive CD8, 2.3% of memory CD4, and about 0.4% of memory CD8 clonotypes were shared across several donors. Even with the large sequencing depth, rarefaction of the sorted-subset datasets indicated that sequencing was incomplete.

Using the deep immunoSEQ assay, multiplex PCR amplified TCR CDR3 regions from genomic DNA. Extracted genomic DNA from each cell subset was spread evenly across all wells of several immunoSEQ 96-well plates, with each plate serving as a replicate. Each replicate PCR for sorted subsets received about 200 ng genomic DNA, equal to tens of thousands of T cell genomes. Purified libraries were quantified with a Qubit 3.0 fluorometer, sized on a Bioanalyzer 2100, and re-quantified with the KAPA Library Quantification kit. Every immunoSEQ 96-well plate was sequenced on a dedicated single-read 150-cycle Illumina NextSeq 550 flow cell. The study's own analysis went as follows. Because only junctional sequences without quality scores were contained in the immunoSEQ output, filtering matching that applied to full-length reads could not be performed. Sequences were annotated with PyIR, a Python wrapper for IgBLAST v1.9, and V/J genes and CDR3 were assigned using IMGT germline references. Reads with weak V/J assignments (E-value above 1e-6), missing CDR3, stop codons, out-of-frame junctions, or ambiguous translated residues were removed. V3J clonotypes were defined by identical inferred V gene, J gene, and CDR3 amino acid sequence. Percentage overlap between repertoires was computed as shared unique clonotypes divided by the size of the smaller repertoire. Repertoire richness was assessed with RTK rarefaction, the Chao1 estimator, and Recon v2.1 estimates of unobserved clonotypes. Generation probabilities for all TCRbeta clonotypes obtained by the gDNA method from a handful of donors were computed using OLGA. TCRdb obtained this table from immuneACCESS and retained in-frame rearrangements with V and J assigned. These tables miss some clones; where compared with another copy, unresolved V genes account for less than half of the shortfall, and the remainder is unexplained. V and J calls and clone size are as listed in that table; D and trimming were resolved from the DNA. The sample table shows tens of thousands of clones, and about 63% are seen once. The ten largest make up roughly 49% of the sample.

This clone was seen a few times. Its cognate antigen has yet to be identified. Base qualities are missing; no much larger clone stands one base away. Healthy HIV-negative adults with no recently reported acute infections or vaccinations were included as donors. All donors were Caucasian adults living in Nashville, Tennessee, USA. CD8 memory samples consisted of magnetically selected CD45RO+ cells combined with CCR7-negative CD45RA+ effector memory (TemRA) cells. Blood was obtained by leukapheresis, after which PBMCs were separated by Ficoll-Histopaque density gradient centrifugation and cryopreserved in liquid nitrogen vapor phase. Analytical flow cytometry was used to check the purity and quantity of every magnetically sorted T cell population. Genomic DNA was isolated from every sorted fraction and measured by UV absorbance on a Nanodrop 2000c. The CDR3 has 12 amino acids, counting the end cysteine and phenylalanine. Left in the record is the CDR3 DNA by itself, 36 bases read in frame from the first base. V is shortened by 4 bases, J by 3 bases, and the region joining them spans 3 bases. The germline V gene encodes CDR1 SEHNR and CDR2 FQNEAQ (reference sequence).

This TCR derives from a man aged 25 to 45 in good health. Here the chain combines TRBV7-9 and TRBJ1-4, with the identity of the D gene unclear. Sequenced material: memory CD8+ T cells sorted from blood. Read against the paper, the sample's cell subset or site label means: CD45RO+ cells pooled with CCR7-negative TemRA cells. CDR3 sequence: CASSSSNEKLFF. Here is the DNA: TGTGCCAGCAGCTCGTCTAATGAAAAACTGTTTTTT.